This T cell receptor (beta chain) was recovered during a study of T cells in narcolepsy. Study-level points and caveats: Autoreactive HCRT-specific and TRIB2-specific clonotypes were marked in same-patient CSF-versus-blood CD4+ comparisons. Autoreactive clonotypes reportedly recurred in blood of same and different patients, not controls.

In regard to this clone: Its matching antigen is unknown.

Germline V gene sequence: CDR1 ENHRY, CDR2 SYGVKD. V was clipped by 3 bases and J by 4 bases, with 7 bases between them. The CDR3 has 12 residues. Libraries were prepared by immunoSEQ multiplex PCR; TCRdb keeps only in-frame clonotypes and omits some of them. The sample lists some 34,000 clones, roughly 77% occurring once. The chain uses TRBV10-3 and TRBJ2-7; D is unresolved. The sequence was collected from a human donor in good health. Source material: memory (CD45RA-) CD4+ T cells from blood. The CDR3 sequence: CAISDEAYEQYF. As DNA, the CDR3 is TGTGCCATCAGTGACGAGGCTTACGAGCAGTACTTC.